This TCR beta chain comes out of a study of beta chain features in type 1 diabetes. The germline gives CDR1 SGHNT, CDR2 YENEEA. This CDR3 is built from 17 residues. V trimming: 3 bases; J trimming: 1 base; junction bases outside the gene matches: 4. A CD45RO/CCR7/CD25/CD127/CD95/CD27 panel sorted naive, central memory, regulatory and stem cell-like memory CD4+ cells. Study-level findings and limits: Highly expressing activated T cells could be over-counted with a cDNA template. In these data, an HLA type influence on TCRB rearrangement remained unresolved. Type 1 diabetes patients had TCRB CDR3s that were shorter (moderately but significantly so) in all four CD4+ subsets.

Of the isolated RNA, all was reverse transcribed, and so the sequenced material was expressed TCRB transcripts. Data came from immunoSEQ multiplex PCR; TCRdb stores just in-frame clones and leaves some out. The table has over 120,000 clones, 8% to 13% seen once. Only a few counts were recorded for this clone. The antigen remains undetermined. This rearrangement joins TRBV11-3 to TRBJ2-3; 13 bases are a match to TRBD2. This receptor was obtained from a man aged 18-30 years in good health. The sample taken for sequencing was naive CD4+ T cells from blood. As DNA, the CDR3 is TGTGCCAGCAGCTTCGGTACTAGCGGGGGGGGCACAGATACGCAGTATTTT. Translating it yields CASSFGTSGGGTDTQYF.